The 11 T cell receptor beta chains listed next were all sequenced from one sample in a study of T-cell memory formation after mild COVID-19. One entry per CDR3 protein, called by TCRdb with MiXCR from the 5' RACE reads. This sample has 350,000 to 500,000 distinct CDR3 sequences; more than 20% occur once, and the top ten carry around 13%. The sample comprised PBMCs or a T cell subset sorted from them (not recorded which). The receptors were sampled from an adult woman who had mild COVID-19 (a few samples of this study predate the infection). Cell type and time point are not known.

The V gene is TRBV20-1, the J gene TRBJ2-5; either TRBD1 or TRBD2 may supply D (5 bases each). Germline V gene lookup returns CDR1 DFQATT and CDR2 SNEGSKA (reference sequence). Between the trimmed V and J ends, which lost 6 bases and 2 bases, there was a span of 13 bases. The CDR3 extends over 13 amino acids. In nucleotides, the CDR3 is TGCAGTGCCCCCGGGGCGCCTCAAGAGACCCAGTACTTC. It translates to CSAPGAPQETQYF.

The rearrangement uses TRBV6-2 or TRBV6-3 and TRBJ2-4; D gene ambiguous. The CDR3 is 14 residues long. Germline lookup yields CDR1 MNHEY and CDR2 SVGEGT. Trimming took 0 bases from V and 2 from J, leaving 5 bases between them. CDR3 DNA: TGTGCCAGCAGTTACTCGTCGTCCAAAAACATTCAGTACTTC. It yields the protein CASSYSSSKNIQYF.

This rearrangement joins TRBV12-3 or TRBV12-4 to TRBJ2-7; D assignment may be TRBD1 or TRBD2 (5 bases each). The CDR3 loop spans 14 amino acids. Trimming pared 3 bases from V and 0 bases from J, leaving 9 bases between. Written as DNA, the CDR3 is TGTGCCAGCAGTTTTGAGGGGCCCTCCTACGAGCAGTACTTC. It specifies CASSFEGPSYEQYF.

The rearrangement links TRBV7-7 to TRBJ2-5; possible D gene TRBD2, 6 bases. The CDR3 covers 15 residues. Germline V CDR1 and CDR2: SSHAT, FNYEAQ (reference sequence). Trimming removed 8 bases at V and 10 bases at J, with 26 bases between. DNA of the CDR3: TGTGCCAGCGCATCCCACCTAGGGCGGGGAGTCGACCAGTACTTC. It encodes CASASHLGRGVDQYF.

This clonotype was detected only a few times. The chain couples TRBV7-3 to TRBJ1-2; TRBD1 is a possible D gene (5 bases). V was cut by 1 base and J by 6 bases, with 12 bases left in between. The CDR3 has 14 amino acids. Germline V gene sequence: CDR1 SGHTA, CDR2 FQGTGA. This chain's CDR3 is CASSLIGSGNGYTF. In DNA, the CDR3 is TGTGCCAGCAGCTTAATCGGGTCAGGGAATGGCTACACCTTC.

This clonotype was seen a few times. The gene calls are TRBV5-1 and TRBJ2-1; D is perhaps TRBD1 (6 bases). This CDR3 comprises 14 residues. CDR1 SGHRS and CDR2 YFSETQ come from the germline V gene. V was trimmed by 5 bases and J by 4 bases, leaving 13 bases between them. This CDR3 is CASSGGRGYNEQFF. CDR3 sequence (DNA): TGCGCCAGCAGTGGGGGCCGTGGGTACAATGAGCAGTTCTTC.

This chain links TRBV14 with TRBJ2-7; 7 bases line up with TRBD1. The CDR3 contains 13 residues. Germline assignment: CDR1 SGHDN and CDR2 FVKESK. J gave up 6 bases and V 3 bases, and 5 bases lay outside the gene matches. CDR3 protein: CASSQRGTAEQYF. CDR3 nucleotides: TGTGCCAGCAGCCAGCGTGGGACAGCCGAGCAGTACTTC.

The CDR3 DNA sequence: TGTGCCAGCAGCCCCGTCGTGGGACAGGGGTATGGCTACACCTTC. Translation gives CASSPVVGQGYGYTF. The chain employs TRBV7-9 and TRBJ1-2; 10 bases align to TRBD1. Trimming cost V 5 bases and J 5 bases; bases outside gene matches: 8. The CDR3 has 15 residues. In germline, CDR1 is SEHNR, CDR2 FQNEAQ (reference sequence). The full variable domain, completed using reference TRBV7-9 and TRBJ1-2, is DTGVSQNPRHKITKRGQNVTFRCDPISEHNRLYWYRQTLGQGPEFLTYFQNEAQLEKSRLLSDRFSAERPKGSFSTLEIQRTEQGDSAMYLCASSPVVGQGYGYTFGSGTRLTVV.

This clonotype was counted a few times. This rearrangement joins TRBV12-3 or TRBV12-4 to TRBJ1-3; the D is unclear. There are 13 residues in the CDR3. CDR3 region: CAVKPLSGNTIYF. DNA of the CDR3: TGTGCTGTGAAGCCCCTCTCTGGAAACACCATATATTTT.

This clonotype was seen only a few times. J is TRBJ2-3 and V is TRBV7-6; TRBD1 or TRBD2 may be the D gene (5 bases each). Germline values: CDR1 SGHVS, CDR2 FNYEAQ. The germline V and J ends were trimmed by 5 bases and 6 bases, with 24 bases remaining between them. The CDR3 runs to 17 residues. The CDR3 loop reads CASSRDQGVSSKDTQYF. CDR3 bases: TGTGCCAGCAGCCGGGACCAAGGGGTGTCATCTAAGGATACGCAGTATTTT.

This clonotype was seen at least ten times. The rearrangement joins TRBV20-1 to TRBJ2-5; D gene uncertain. Germline CDR1 reads DFQATT; CDR2 reads SNEGSKA (reference sequence). CDR3 size: 11 residues. The V and J ends lost 1 base and 4 bases respectively, with 4 bases between them. CDR3 sequence (DNA): TGCAGTGCTAGAGTGGCAGAGACCCAGTACTTC. It codes for CSARVAETQYF.